This TCR beta chain appears in the sequencing data of a study of CD4+ T cells in melanoma. Trimming pared 3 bases from V and 1 base from J, leaving 3 bases between. Germline CDR1 is KGHSH and CDR2 is LQKENI. The CDR3 spans 12 residues. This clone came up a few times. Generated by immunoSEQ multiplex PCR, the TCRdb table keeps only in-frame clones and is missing some. The data contain fewer than 11,000 clones, 50% to 70% of them singletons. The receptor's source is a human donor with melanoma. Source material: cells from a culture (not recorded whether cultured in vitro). This chain uses TRBV18 with TRBJ1-1; D gene uncertain. The CDR3 here is CASSPGNTEAFF. CDR3 DNA: TGTGCCAGCTCACCGGGGAACACTGAAGCTTTCTTT.